Sequencing of this TCR beta chain was carried out in a study of blood T cell repertoires in COVID-19. Study-level background: From the United States, Italy and Spain came samples of acute and convalescent COVID-19. T cells, B-cell-depleted T cells, or PBMCs supplied cDNA or gDNA.

In the authors' workflow: Researchers report that nucleated cell counts were estimated from reference gene primer amplification. Sequencing was performed with immunoSEQ multiplex PCR; in TCRdb, only in-frame clones are kept and a portion is missing. V, J and clone size reflect that table, while D and trimming were determined from the DNA. The sample has some 150,000 clones; almost 80% are singletons. Germline CDR1 reads SGDLS; CDR2 reads YYNGEE. The CDR3 totals 14 residues. V was pared by 5 bases and J by 3 bases, with 15 bases between. The source of this sequence is a man over 45 with active or convalescent COVID-19. V and J are TRBV9 and TRBJ2-7; D not certain. The source material was peripheral blood. CDR3 in amino acids: CASSAGSLGYEQYF. CDR3 DNA sequence: TGTGCCAGCAGTGCTGGCAGTCTTGGCTACGAGCAGTACTTC.